This TCR beta chain was identified in a study of cytomegalovirus exposure and HLA in healthy donors (dated by TCRdb to 2017 to 2019). Notes on the research overall: In an earlier analysis of 587 of the donors, less than 350 Gb of sequence data and 95 million to 130 million unique TCR beta sequences from about 180 million T cells were reported. Roughly 300 gigabases of sequencing data and tens of millions of unique TCR sequences made up an early release that covered several hundred HLA-typed donors. Among the roughly 430 genotyped donors, 81% belonged to the genetic ancestry cluster associated with self-reported Caucasian donors. The study aimed to test whether signatures of past pathogen exposure could be identified by cataloging public T cell receptors. The study used immunosequencing to profile the T cell repertoires of approximately 630 subjects and linked those repertoires to cytomegalovirus serostatus. Besides the first cohort of hundreds of subjects, a separate validation cohort made up of roughly 120 different subjects was used. To predict cytomegalovirus infection status, the study combined high-throughput TCR immunosequencing, statistical association of individual TCRs with disease status, and machine learning. To study patterns of TCR occurrence, a later analysis re-analyzed previously published TCR beta repertoires from around 700 donors and added high-resolution HLA genotyping. In the later analysis, no new phenotypic data were used to find candidate immune exposures; instead, reliance was placed on TCR beta sequences and their occurrence across donors. An earlier analysis of some 600 of the donors applied high-throughput TCR beta sequencing to assess whether each TCR beta V gene segment acted as functional or pseudogenic. Alongside the repertoire data, information on donor age, sex, ethnicity and CMV serostatus was compiled. In a later genetic analysis, genome-wide SNP genotypes for about three fifths of the roughly 670 donors were used, and that subset was treated as a discovery cohort. Every repertoire in the discovery cohort had been generated on one and the same sequencing platform. Class I and class II HLA loci were covered by the typing at four-digit resolution. The number of donors typed differed by locus, with roughly 620-640 for A, B, C, DRB1 and DQB1, approximately 500 for DQA1, 606 for DPA1, and under 490 for DPB1. Four to six DR-DQ haplotypes were handled as single units for association and clustering because linkage in the cohort was strong. On average, about 240,000 unique TCR beta nucleotide sequences were sequenced per donor among a few hundred genotyped donors of the cohort, with roughly 18% of those sequences being non-productive. The investigation overall reported the following: The presence/absence analyses assumed that sequencing depth was roughly uniform across donors, and that assumption may not be true. A later genetic analysis associated a missense DCLRE1C variant with V-gene and J-gene trimming of TCR beta chains, and an independent cohort replicated the association. A later analysis found that most CMV-associated TCR beta chains appeared HLA-restricted, with HLA associations seemingly driven largely by CMV exposure. According to a later genetic analysis, donors in an Asian-associated ancestry cluster had fewer N-insertions in productive TCRs than the approximately 630-donor mean. Specific HLA alleles were associated with 15,000 to 20,000 TCR beta sequences at a false discovery rate of 0.05 in a later analysis. Immune exposure information for the cohort was limited to CMV serostatus. Assigning TCR associations to individual alleles was difficult when HLA alleles, especially DR and DQ, strongly co-occurred. Three of the identified cytomegalovirus-associated TCR beta chains were confirmed in vitro to be specific for cytomegalovirus antigens. The classifier was reported to diagnose cytomegalovirus status with high specificity and sensitivity in both the original and validation cohorts. An earlier analysis of some 560 of the donors showed that most TCR beta V segments appeared in productive rearrangements either about 87% or about 30% of the time, which broadly matched IMGT annotations. The sequencing pipeline was judged likely to have produced a cluster of highly shared sequence variants as a technical artifact. The authors suggested that the approach could potentially be extended to other disease states and immunological phenotypes. A later analysis reported that several top co-occurrence clusters appeared linked to parvovirus B19, influenza, CMV and Epstein-Barr virus. Because HLA typing was unavailable for some donors at each locus, only the typed subset was used in association tests. The earlier analysis of approximately 590 of the donors excluded roughly 17 rarely observed V segments, including chromosome 9 orphons, because counts were too low. Only TCR beta chains were sequenced in this cohort, and the absence of alpha or paired-chain data limited detectable features. A later analysis found that TCR association rates varied across HLA loci, with DRB1 alleles showing the most associated TCRs and HLA-C alleles the fewest. In a later analysis, HLA-associated TCR beta chains were found to be more clonally expanded and to have lower generation probabilities than equally common non-associated chains. Most TCR sequences were seen in very few donors, while some public TCRs were found in many individuals. Some IMGT-functional V segments, including TRBV6-2 and TRBV6-3, could not be told apart with the 87-base-pair reads, so those segments were excluded. Linkage disequilibrium might explain the correlated functional status among segregating V segments, but an unknown experimental factor could not be ruled out. A total of fewer than 200 TCR beta chains were listed by the study as associated with cytomegalovirus. A further reported finding was that TCR beta sequences accurately predicted the HLA-A and HLA-B alleles for most subjects in the first cohort.

Library construction relied on the immunoSEQ multiplex PCR assay. The multiplex PCR relied on a mix of 60 forward primers for TCR Vbeta segments and 13 reverse primers for TCR Jbeta segments. Amplification of the CDR3 region of rearranged TCR beta genes was performed with a multiplex PCR assay on genomic DNA. The amplified TCR beta libraries were sequenced on the Illumina HiSeq System as 87-base-pair reads. As for how the authors treated the data: A later analysis counted about 80 million unique TCR beta chains across the 550 to 700 repertoires, and 10 million to 12 million of these chains were shared by at least two donors. A nearest-neighbor algorithm error-corrected the raw reads and collapsed the reads into unique sequences, merging closely related sequences to remove PCR and sequencing errors. CDR3 sequences were aligned to IMGT reference sequences to assign V, D and J gene segments. For a sequence to be retained, a match of at least six nucleotides was required to both a V gene segment and a J gene segment. Rearrangements were called productive when the CDR3 lacked stop codons and stayed in frame with V and J; all others were non-productive. CDR3 was defined according to IMGT convention as the region running from the second conserved V-encoded cysteine to the conserved J-encoded phenylalanine. In an earlier analysis of 500 to 650 of the donors, sequences lacking an unambiguous match to a single V gene segment were excluded. In an earlier analysis of several hundred of the donors, V segments were called functional above 56.7% productive rearrangements and were called segregating when the between-donor standard deviation exceeded 5%. A statistical classification framework was developed to diagnose cytomegalovirus status using the catalog of TCR beta chain sequences. In a later analysis, TCR nucleotide sequences were compared against IMGT/GENE-DB human TR gene sequences so that V and J genes could be assigned. Using the TCRdist pipeline, a later analysis assigned CDR3 sequences along with most-parsimonious VDJ recombination scenarios. In a later analysis, every TCR beta chain was defined by the combination of its CDR3 amino acid sequence and its V-gene family, and reads without a unique V-gene family were dropped. In a later analysis, 450 to 600 highly shared, low-generation-probability nucleotide sequences were removed to address suspected cross-contamination and a sequencing artifact. In a later analysis, a clonal expansion index was calculated for each public chain from normalized within-repertoire ranks of inferred template counts. Generation probabilities in a later analysis came from a VDJ recombination model fitted to out-of-frame rearrangements, and those results were checked against IGoR. A later analysis scored TCR-TCR, TCR-HLA and TCR-CMV co-occurrence with hypergeometric tests, applying a repertoire-size bias correction to TCR pairs. To estimate false discovery rates, a later analysis permuted the HLA or CMV assignments 20 times. A later analysis grouped co-occurring TCRs with DBSCAN, adding TCRdist sequence similarity when clustering within HLA-allele-positive subsets. Co-occurrence clustering excluded repertoires with fewer than 30,000 or more than 120,000 public chains, plus five with anomalous nucleotide sharing. The immuneACCESS repertoire file appears here via TCRdb, limited to in-frame rearrangements. These files lack a portion of the clones; in checked studies, under half of the deficit traces to unresolved V genes, and the cause of the others is not known. V and J calls and clone size are as listed in that table; D and trimming were resolved from the DNA. For this sample the table gives about 190,000 clones, of which more than 70% were detected only once. The ten biggest clones cover approximately 1.7% of the sample.

The cohort consisted of some 670 healthy bone marrow donors. At the time of sampling, all cohort members were nominally healthy, though unrecorded immune exposures were likely present. The donor was CMV seropositive and belonged to the group of 250 to 300 seropositive cohort members. A peripheral blood sample was provided by each donor, and peripheral blood mononuclear cells were used for TCR beta sequencing. Genomic DNA was extracted from the blood cell samples with the Qiagen DNeasy Blood Extraction Kit. The V end loses 0 bases and the J end loses 7 bases, and a stretch of 14 bases separates them. The CDR3 contains 14 residues, cysteine and phenylalanine counted. The entry retains the CDR3 DNA only, 42 bases that are in frame from base 1. For CDR1 and CDR2, the germline V gene lists SGDLS and YYNGEE. Worth noting for this clone: The antigen it recognizes is unknown. Base qualities were left out, and no much larger clone turns up one base away.

The material sequenced was PBMCs. The clonotype originates from a man in his forties in good health and CMV-seropositive. The rearrangement combines TRBV9 with TRBJ2-7; TRBD2 might be the D gene, on 6 matching bases. The DNA reads as follows: TGTGCCAGCAGCGTAGGAAAGTTTGCGGGGGAGCAGTACTTC. This gives the protein CASSVGKFAGEQYF.